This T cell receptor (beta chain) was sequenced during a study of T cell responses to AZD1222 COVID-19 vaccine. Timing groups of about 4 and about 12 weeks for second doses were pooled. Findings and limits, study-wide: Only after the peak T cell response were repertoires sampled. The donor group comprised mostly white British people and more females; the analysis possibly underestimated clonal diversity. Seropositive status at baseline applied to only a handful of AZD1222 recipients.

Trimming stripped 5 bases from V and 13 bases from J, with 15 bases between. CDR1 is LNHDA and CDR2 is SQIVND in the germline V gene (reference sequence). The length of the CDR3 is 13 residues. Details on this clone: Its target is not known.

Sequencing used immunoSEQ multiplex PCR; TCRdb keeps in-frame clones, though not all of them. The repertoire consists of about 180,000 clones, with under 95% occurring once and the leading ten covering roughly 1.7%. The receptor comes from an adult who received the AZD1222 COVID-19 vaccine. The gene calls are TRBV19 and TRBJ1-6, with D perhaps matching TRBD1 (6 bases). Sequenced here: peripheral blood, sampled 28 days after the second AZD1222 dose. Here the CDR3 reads CASSGGGVSPLHF. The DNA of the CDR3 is TGTGCCAGTAGTGGAGGGGGAGTGTCCCCCCTCCACTTT.